The source of this T cell receptor beta chain is a study of blood T cell repertoires in COVID-19. Study details: Acute and convalescent COVID-19 specimens originated in the United States, Italy and Spain.

The data were produced by immunoSEQ multiplex PCR, yet TCRdb's version contains in-frame clones alone and is incomplete. The sample holds approximately 290,000 clones, approximately 90% seen once. The sample was peripheral blood. This TCR was recovered from a woman aged 30 to 39 with COVID-19, enrolled during active disease.

This CDR3 reads CSASSWGQGDREQFF. As DNA, the CDR3 is TGCAGTGCTAGTTCTTGGGGACAGGGGGACCGTGAGCAGTTCTTC. The chain joins TRBV20-1 to TRBJ2-1, with 11 bases identical to TRBD1. Unmatched junction bases numbered 10, after V lost 3 bases and J lost 9 bases. The CDR3 runs to 15 residues. From germline, CDR1 is DFQATT and CDR2 SNEGSKA (reference sequence).